The 16 T cell receptor beta chains reported below all come from one sample, sequenced in a study of T cell responses to AZD1222 COVID-19 vaccine. Assay used: immunoSEQ multiplex PCR; TCRdb lists only in-frame clones, some missing. The profile shows 100,000 to 150,000 clones, 70% to 90% of them singletons. This specimen was peripheral blood, taken on day 0 of AZD1222 vaccination. Every receptor here comes from an adult in good health.

The rearrangement links TRBV4-1 to TRBJ2-5; TRBD1 is a possible D gene (5 bases). In germline, CDR1 is MGHRA, CDR2 YSYEKL. Trimming took 0 bases from V and 5 from J, leaving 16 bases between them. CDR3 size: 16 residues. CDR3 nucleotide sequence: TGCGCCAGCAGCCAAGATAGGGGTACCGTGAGGGAGACCCAGTACTTC. Its translation is CASSQDRGTVRETQYF.

V and J are TRBV19 and TRBJ2-7; D is perhaps TRBD1 (6 bases). The germline CDR1 and CDR2 sequences are LNHDA and SQIVND (reference sequence). The CDR3 extends over 11 amino acids. V was cut by 9 bases and J by 5 bases, with 11 bases left in between. This CDR3 is CASKQGNEQYF. CDR3 in DNA: TGTGCCAGCAAACAGGGCAACGAGCAGTACTTC.

The chain carries TRBV29-1 and TRBJ2-7, with 9 bases lining up with TRBD1. CDR1 SQVTM and CDR2 ANQGSEA come from the germline V gene. The CDR3 is 14 amino acids. After removal of 6 bases from V and 6 bases from J, the junction contained 12 bases not matched to a gene. CDR3 bases: TGCAGCGTCCGAGACGGGACAGGGTTTCGCGAGCAGTACTTC. It codes for CSVRDGTGFREQYF.

The chain carries TRBV30 and TRBJ2-1; TRBD2 matches at 11 bases. This CDR3 contains 15 residues. The germline V gene encodes CDR1 GTSNPN and CDR2 SVGIG (reference sequence). The trim removed 2 bases at V and 2 bases at J, leaving 2 bases unmatched. The CDR3 DNA follows: TGTGCCTGGAGTCAACTAGCGGGAGCCTACAATGAGCAGTTCTTC. Encoded protein: CAWSQLAGAYNEQFF.

The gene calls are TRBV5-1 and TRBJ2-7; TRBD1 matches 7 bases. Trimming removed 3 bases from V and 0 bases from J; junction bases left unmatched: 3. There are 14 residues in the CDR3. Germline values: CDR1 SGHRS, CDR2 YFSETQ. Here the CDR3 reads CASSSRTGSYEQYF. In DNA, the CDR3 is TGCGCCAGCAGCTCTAGGACAGGCTCCTACGAGCAGTACTTC.

V and J are TRBV6-5 and TRBJ1-5; D is unresolved. The CDR3 is 13 amino acids. Looked up from germline, CDR1 is MNHEY and CDR2 is SVGAGI. The germline V and J ends were trimmed by 7 bases and 0 bases, with 7 bases remaining between them. The CDR3 loop reads CASKAHSNQPQHF. The CDR3 nucleotides read TGTGCCAGCAAGGCCCATAGCAATCAGCCCCAGCATTTT.

The V gene is TRBV2, the J gene TRBJ2-7; D is perhaps TRBD2 (6 bases). Trimming took off 2 bases at V and 3 bases at J, with 29 bases between the two ends. Per germline, CDR1 SNHLY and CDR2 FYNNEI. The CDR3 contains 20 residues. The CDR3, as DNA: TGTGCCAGCAGTGAAAGTTTGTGGGGACTTGAAAAATCCTCCGACTACGAGCAGTACTTC. Translation: CASSESLWGLEKSSDYEQYF.

V gene TRBV30 combines with J gene TRBJ1-5; D call uncertain. CDR1 GTSNPN and CDR2 SVGIG come from the germline V gene (reference sequence). CDR3 length: 13 residues. Trimming pared 3 bases from V and 0 bases from J, leaving 6 bases between. The CDR3: CAWRLDSNQPQHF. CDR3 in DNA: TGTGCCTGGAGGTTAGATAGCAATCAGCCCCAGCATTTT.

This clone was seen a few times. The chain employs TRBV5-4 and TRBJ2-5, with D possibly matching TRBD2 (6 bases). Trimming stripped 3 bases from V and 3 bases from J, with 15 bases between. This CDR3 contains 15 residues. The V gene's germline CDR1 is SGHNT and CDR2 YYREEE (reference sequence). The DNA for the CDR3 is TGTGCCAGCAGCTCGGACTACATGAGAAAAGAGACCCAGTACTTC. This gives the protein CASSSDYMRKETQYF.

The chain links TRBV7-8 to TRBJ2-7; TRBD1 is a possible D gene (6 bases). V lost 5 bases, J lost 7 bases, and 12 bases lay in between. The germline CDR1 and CDR2 sequences are SGHVS and FQNEAQ. The CDR3 has 12 residues. CDR3 residues: CASSPGAREQYF. CDR3 nucleotide sequence: TGTGCCAGCAGCCCAGGGGCGCGGGAGCAGTACTTC.

This chain connects TRBV11-1 to TRBJ1-5; D gene uncertain. CDR1 is SGHAT, CDR2 FQDESV, per germline (reference sequence). This CDR3 is built from 13 residues. Trimming left V 2 bases short and J 7 bases short, with 9 bases between. The chain's CDR3 is CASSLTSRQPQHF. The CDR3 bases are TGTGCCAGCAGCTTAACCTCACGGCAGCCCCAGCATTTT.

The chain employs TRBV7-2 and TRBJ1-2; D unclear. The V end was cut by 2 bases, the J end by 2 bases, with 0 bases between. Per germline, CDR1 SGHTA and CDR2 FQGNSA. The CDR3 has 11 amino acids. DNA of the CDR3: TGTGCCAGCAGCTTAAACTATGGCTACACCTTC. Translated, it gives CASSLNYGYTF.

V is TRBV30 and J is TRBJ1-3, with D possibly being TRBD1 (5 bases). The CDR3 totals 14 residues. V was trimmed by 4 bases and J by 7 bases, leaving 17 bases between them. Looked up from germline, CDR1 is GTSNPN and CDR2 is SVGIG (reference sequence). CDR3 protein: CAWTGTGRGNTIYF. CDR3 coding DNA: TGTGCCTGGACCGGGACGGGAAGAGGTAACACCATATATTTT.

This sequence joins TRBV9 and TRBJ2-2; 9 bases align to TRBD2. CDR1 is SGDLS, CDR2 YYNGEE, per germline. This CDR3 has 15 residues. V was clipped by 7 bases and J by 3 bases; unmatched bases: 7. The CDR3 loop is CASASAGGYTGELFF. CDR3 nucleotides: TGTGCCAGCGCCTCAGCGGGAGGTTACACCGGGGAGCTGTTTTTT.

The chain uses TRBV4-1 and TRBJ1-2; no clear D. V lost 0 bases and J 3 bases, leaving 11 bases between the germline ends. The CDR3 covers 15 residues. Germline V gives CDR1 MGHRA, CDR2 YSYEKL. The CDR3 DNA sequence: TGCGCCAGCAGCCAAGAGCCGGGAACGGACTATGGCTACACCTTC. Residues: CASSQEPGTDYGYTF.

This clone was seen a few times. This rearrangement joins TRBV5-1 to TRBJ1-2; D unresolved. V was cut by 0 bases and J by 4 bases, with 10 bases left in between. Germline V gene data show CDR1 as SGHRS and CDR2 as YFSETQ. The CDR3 totals 14 residues. CDR3 nucleotides: TGCGCCAGCAGCTTGGGCCTAACGAGCTATGGCTACACCTTC. Protein: CASSLGLTSYGYTF.